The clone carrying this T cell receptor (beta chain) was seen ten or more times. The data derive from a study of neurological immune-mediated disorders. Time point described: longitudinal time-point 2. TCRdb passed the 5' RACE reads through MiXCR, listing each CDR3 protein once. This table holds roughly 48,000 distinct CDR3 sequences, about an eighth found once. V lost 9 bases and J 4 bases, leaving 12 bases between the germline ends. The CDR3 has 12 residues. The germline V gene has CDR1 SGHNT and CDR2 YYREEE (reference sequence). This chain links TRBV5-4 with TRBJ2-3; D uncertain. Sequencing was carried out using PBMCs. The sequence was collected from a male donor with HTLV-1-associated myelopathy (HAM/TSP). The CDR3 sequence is CAIQLGADTQYF. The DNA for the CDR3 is TGTGCCATCCAACTGGGTGCAGATACGCAGTATTTT.